These 21 T cell receptor beta chains were all obtained from the same sample, sequenced in a study of T cells after yellow fever vaccination. Each CDR3 protein gets one entry after TCRdb re-called the 5' RACE reads with MiXCR. The table shows 500,000 to 650,000 distinct CDR3 sequences, with 17% occurring only once. The sample was PBMCs, taken 5 days after the first yellow fever vaccination. These receptor sequences come from a man aged 18 to 30 who received the YFV17D yellow fever vaccine.

The chain carries TRBV29-1 and TRBJ2-5; D is tentatively TRBD1 or TRBD2 (6 bases each). V gave up 4 bases and J gave up 5 bases, with 14 bases separating them. CDR3 length: 13 residues. Per germline, CDR1 SQVTM and CDR2 ANQGSEA. For the CDR3, the DNA is TGCAGCGTTGCCTCCCGGGGGCTGGAGACCCAGTACTTC. Its translation: CSVASRGLETQYF.

At least ten counts were recorded for this clonotype. This chain's CDR3 is CASKGGGSYNEQFF. DNA for the CDR3: TGTGCCAGCAAGGGCGGGGGCTCCTACAATGAGCAGTTCTTC. The chain is built from TRBV6-1 and TRBJ2-1; 7 bases match TRBD2. The length of the CDR3 is 14 residues. The trim removed 7 bases at V and 0 bases at J, leaving 3 bases unmatched. Per germline, CDR1 MNHNS and CDR2 SASEGT.

The rearrangement joins TRBV5-6 to TRBJ1-5; D not certain. CDR1 SGHDT and CDR2 YYEEEE come from the germline V gene. CDR3 length: 12 amino acids. Deletions cut 3 bases from V and 3 bases from J, with 4 bases between. For the CDR3, the DNA is TGTGCCAGCAGCTCCAACAATCAGCCCCAGCATTTT. Translation: CASSSNNQPQHF.

This clonotype was seen a few times. The V gene is TRBV3-1, the J gene TRBJ2-7; D possibly corresponds to TRBD1 (7 bases). Germline CDR1 is LGHDT and CDR2 is YNNKEL (reference sequence). The CDR3 has 15 amino acids. V was clipped by 4 bases and J by 4 bases, with 17 bases between them. The CDR3 protein is CASSLRQGGGYEQYV. The CDR3 bases are TGTGCCAGCAGCCTCAGACAGGGAGGCGGTTACGAGCAGTACGTC.

This chain links TRBV5-5 with TRBJ1-2; D may be TRBD1 (6 bases). Germline CDR1 reads SGHKS; CDR2 reads YYEKEE (reference sequence). The CDR3 has 12 amino acids. Trimming left V 7 bases short and J 5 bases short, with 12 bases between. For the CDR3, the DNA is TGTGCCAGCGGGGGGGCTTGGTATGGCTACACCTTC. Protein product: CASGGAWYGYTF.

The CDR3 region has the DNA TGTGCCAGCAGCTGGACGGGCGGAGGGTTAGCCAAAAACATTCAGTACTTC. Translated, it gives CASSWTGGGLAKNIQYF. The rearrangement joins TRBV5-5 to TRBJ2-4; TRBD2 is a possible D gene (6 bases). In germline, CDR1 is SGHKS, CDR2 YYEKEE (reference sequence). The length of the CDR3 is 17 residues. Trimming left V 3 bases short and J 0 bases short, with 16 bases between.

The V and J genes are TRBV20-1 and TRBJ2-7, with D perhaps matching TRBD1 (6 bases). Per germline, CDR1 DFQATT and CDR2 SNEGSKA (reference sequence). CDR3 size: 15 residues. V lost 0 bases, J lost 0 bases, and 12 bases lay in between. CDR3 nucleotides: TGCAGTGCTAGAGACCTCAGGGGATTCTCCTACGAGCAGTACTTC. Translation gives CSARDLRGFSYEQYF.

In this sample, this clonotype turned up many times. V gene TRBV5-5 combines with J gene TRBJ2-7; D remains unclear. Trimming pared 3 bases from V and 0 bases from J, leaving 7 bases between. Germline V CDR1 and CDR2: SGHKS, YYEKEE (reference sequence). The CDR3 covers 13 residues. The CDR3: CASSSRSSYEQYV. CDR3 nucleotides: TGTGCCAGCAGCTCCAGGAGCTCCTACGAGCAGTACGTC.

This clonotype was counted between two and nine times. This chain joins TRBV6-2 or TRBV6-3 and TRBJ2-1; no definite D call. The CDR3 is 12 residues long. V gave up 10 bases and J gave up 9 bases, with 16 bases separating them. Germline loops: CDR1 MNHEY, CDR2 SVGEGT. The CDR3 DNA is TGTGCCATTCGTGTCGGGTTCTTTGAGCAGTTCTTC. As protein: CAIRVGFFEQFF.

This clonotype was picked up a small number of times. The V gene is TRBV27, the J gene TRBJ2-2, with 9 bases lining up with TRBD1. V gave up 0 bases and J gave up 7 bases; unmatched junction bases: 3. CDR1 and CDR2 from the germline V gene are MNHEY and SMNVEV (reference sequence). The CDR3 loop spans 15 amino acids. The CDR3 is CASSLSQGASGELFF. The CDR3 DNA is TGTGCCAGCAGTTTATCACAGGGGGCCAGCGGGGAGCTGTTTTTT.

The rearrangement uses TRBV12-3 or TRBV12-4 and TRBJ2-5; 11 bases map to TRBD2. V shed 7 bases, J shed 3 bases, and the junction held 4 bases outside the gene matches. There are 14 residues in the CDR3. CDR3 residues: CASTLLAGEETQYF. Here the CDR3 DNA reads TGTGCCAGCACGCTACTAGCGGGGGAAGAGACCCAGTACTTC.

CDR3 DNA sequence: TGTGCCAGCACCCTTTGGCTAGCGGGGTCTGATGAGCAGTACTTC. Its protein product is CASTLWLAGSDEQYF. V and J are TRBV7-2 and TRBJ2-7; 9 bases align to TRBD2. V gave up 7 bases and J gave up 7 bases; unmatched junction bases: 14. The CDR3 extends over 15 amino acids. Germline CDR1 reads SGHTA; CDR2 reads FQGNSA.

This chain uses TRBV7-3 with TRBJ1-6; D is ambiguous. V lost 5 bases and J lost 10, with 15 bases in between. CDR3 size: 14 residues. The germline V gene has CDR1 SGHTA and CDR2 FQGTGA. The CDR3 DNA is TGTGCCAGCAGCCCTAGGGTAGGGCAGTCACCCCTCCACTTT. It codes for CASSPRVGQSPLHF.

V and J are TRBV5-1 and TRBJ2-1, with D unresolved. This CDR3 spans 15 amino acids. Germline CDR1 reads SGHRS; CDR2 reads YFSETQ. V gave up 1 base and J gave up 0 bases, with 8 bases separating them. The CDR3 nucleotides are TGCGCCAGCAGCTTGACAAGCAACTCCTACAATGAGCAGTTCTTC. It yields the protein CASSLTSNSYNEQFF.

This clonotype was counted a few times. This sequence joins TRBV9 and TRBJ1-2; the D is unclear. CDR1 and CDR2 from the germline V gene are SGDLS and YYNGEE. The length of the CDR3 is 14 residues. V dropped 0 bases and J dropped 4 bases, with 10 bases sitting between them. The CDR3 spells CASSVEDPGYGYTF. DNA of the CDR3: TGTGCCAGCAGCGTAGAAGACCCGGGCTATGGCTACACCTTC.

This clonotype was counted between two and nine times. This chain links TRBV4-3 with TRBJ2-3; 7 nucleotides agree with TRBD1. The V and J ends lost 0 bases and 9 bases, in that order; junction bases with no gene match: 6. This CDR3 spans 14 amino acids. Germline V CDR1 and CDR2: LGHNA, YSLEER. CDR3: CASSQDWTGSTQYF. The CDR3 DNA is TGCGCCAGCAGCCAAGATTGGACAGGTAGCACGCAGTATTTT.

This sequence joins TRBV5-1 and TRBJ2-5; a weak D match, TRBD2 (6 bases). Per the germline V gene, CDR1 is SGHRS and CDR2 is YFSETQ. The CDR3 length is 16 residues. Trimming shortened V by 0 bases and J by 2 bases, and 14 bases separated the two germline ends. The CDR3 bases are TGCGCCAGCAGCTTGGGGGTTAGCGGTGAACAAGAGACCCAGTACTTC. Amino acids: CASSLGVSGEQETQYF.

The chain links TRBV4-1 to TRBJ2-5; possibly TRBD2 for D (6 bases). Germline CDR1 reads MGHRA; CDR2 reads YSYEKL. The CDR3 runs to 14 residues. V gave up 2 bases and J gave up 2 bases, with 9 bases separating them. The CDR3 DNA reads TGCGCCAGCAGCCAACCGGGGGTACAAGAGACCCAGTACTTC. It is translated as CASSQPGVQETQYF.

In its sample, this clonotype was seen many times. The rearrangement links TRBV7-3 to TRBJ2-3; possibly TRBD2 for D (5 bases). This CDR3 is built from 13 residues. V was trimmed by 5 bases and J by 2 bases, leaving 8 bases between them. CDR1 is SGHTA, CDR2 FQGTGA, per germline. CDR3 in DNA: TGTGCCAGCAGCGGACTTTACACAGATACGCAGTATTTT. This translates into CASSGLYTDTQYF.

In its sample, this clonotype was seen a few times. The J gene is TRBJ2-2, the V gene TRBV7-2; TRBD2 is a possible D gene (5 bases). V lost 5 bases to trimming and J lost 4 bases, with 8 bases between them. The germline CDR1 and CDR2 sequences are SGHTA and FQGNSA. The CDR3 consists of 13 residues. CDR3 nucleotide sequence: TGTGCCAGCAGCACTCGGGGCACCGGGGAGCTGTTTTTT. This translates into CASSTRGTGELFF.

The chain carries TRBV14 and TRBJ1-1; D gene ambiguous. Germline V gene sequence: CDR1 SGHDN, CDR2 FVKESK. The V gene lost 3 bases and the J gene lost 4 bases, with 15 bases spanning the gap. There are 15 residues in the CDR3. The CDR3: CASSHQSGWTTEAFF. The CDR3 DNA follows: TGTGCCAGCAGCCACCAATCCGGGTGGACCACTGAAGCTTTCTTT.